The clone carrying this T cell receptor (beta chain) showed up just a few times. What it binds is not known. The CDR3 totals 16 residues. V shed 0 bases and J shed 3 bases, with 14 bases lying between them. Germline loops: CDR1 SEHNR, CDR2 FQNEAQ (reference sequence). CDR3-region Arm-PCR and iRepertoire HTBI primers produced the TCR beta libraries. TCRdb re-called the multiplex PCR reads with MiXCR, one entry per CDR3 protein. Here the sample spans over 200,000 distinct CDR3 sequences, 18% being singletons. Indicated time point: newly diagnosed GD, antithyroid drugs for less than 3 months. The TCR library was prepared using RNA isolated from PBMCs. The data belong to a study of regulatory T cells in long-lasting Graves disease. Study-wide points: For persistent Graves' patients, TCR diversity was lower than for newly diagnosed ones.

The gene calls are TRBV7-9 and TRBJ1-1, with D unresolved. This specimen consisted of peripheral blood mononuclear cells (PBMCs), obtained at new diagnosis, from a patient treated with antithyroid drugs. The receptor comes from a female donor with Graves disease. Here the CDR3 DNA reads TGTGCCAGCAGCTTAGCTCGGACTGGTGGGGACACTGAAGCTTTCTTT. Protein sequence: CASSLARTGGDTEAFF.